The present T cell receptor (beta chain) was sequenced within a study of T cells and Merkel cell carcinoma outcomes. The CDR3 sequence is 15 residues long. CDR1 MDHEN and CDR2 SYDVKM come from the germline V gene. V gave up 3 bases and J gave up 5 bases; unmatched junction bases: 3. Using immunoSEQ multiplex PCR, the repertoire was profiled, and TCRdb retains in-frame clones only, with some absent. The data contain 15,000 to 25,000 clones, over 70% of them singletons. V and J are TRBV28 and TRBJ2-1, with 11 bases fitting TRBD2. The receptor was derived from a human donor with Merkel cell carcinoma. Sequencing was carried out using tumor tissue from Merkel cell carcinoma. CDR3 DNA: TGTGCCAGCAGTTTCGGGACTAGCGGTGACAATGAGCAGTTCTTC. It yields the protein CASSFGTSGDNEQFF.